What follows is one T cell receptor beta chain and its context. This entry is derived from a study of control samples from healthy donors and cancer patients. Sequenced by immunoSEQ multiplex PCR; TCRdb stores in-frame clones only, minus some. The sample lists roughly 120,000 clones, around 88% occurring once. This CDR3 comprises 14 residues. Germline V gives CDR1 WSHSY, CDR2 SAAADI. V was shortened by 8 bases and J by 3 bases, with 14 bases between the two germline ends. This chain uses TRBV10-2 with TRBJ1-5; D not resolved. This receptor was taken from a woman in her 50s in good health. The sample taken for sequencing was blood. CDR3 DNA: TGCGCCAGCCGGCGGGCGGATGACAATCAGCCCCAGCATTTT. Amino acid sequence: CASRRADDNQPQHF.